This T cell receptor (beta chain) came from a study of blood T cell repertoires in COVID-19 (dated by TCRdb to the early 2020s). Study-level background: Collaborator samples came from the United States, Italy and Spain and covered acute and convalescent phases of COVID-19. The material from the prospective study consisted of cDNA or gDNA derived from T cells, B-cell-depleted T cells, or PBMCs. Deeply sampled blood TCRbeta repertoires from subjects exposed to, actively infected with, or recovered from COVID-19 were included in the dataset. The repertoires were released in a freely available public database meant as a resource for research on the immune response to SARS-CoV-2. Samples were obtained from the ongoing ImmuneRACE study (first 160 participants) and from 1,200 or so subjects provided by 6 global collaborators. Sample metadata almost always included a de-identified subject ID, COVID-19 status, age in years and sex. Where HLA class I and class II types were available, the types were taken from metadata supplied by the sample provider, not from assay-based typing. Results the study describes overall, beyond this receptor: How much clinical and demographic metadata was included differed by source and by participant, and the metadata was provided uncurated.

Regarding this clone: Its antigen is currently not known. The sample holds no much larger clone one base away, and base qualities are not on file.

Whole blood was collected in K2EDTA tubes by collaborating institutions according to the institutions' own protocols. Collaborator samples were shipped for TCRbeta analysis as frozen whole blood, isolated PBMCs, or DNA extracted from either sample type. TCRbeta CDR3 regions were amplified from genomic DNA by means of the immunoSEQ Assay, a bias-controlled multiplex PCR. From the authors' description of their analysis: The number of nucleated cells in each sample was estimated from the amplification of reference gene primers within the assay. To quantify the absolute abundance of each unique TCRbeta CDR3 rearrangement, sequence reads were collapsed and filtered. For each sample, productive Simpson clonality was calculated as the square root of Simpson's diversity index across productive rearrangements. The source is immuneACCESS, and TCRdb retained only in-frame sequences with V and J called. Part of the clones is not carried over; for the studies checked, unresolved V genes explain less than half of this, and the remainder is unexplained. V, J and clone size derive from that table, while D and trimming were established from the DNA sequence. The sample contains about 97,000 clones, 75% to 90% of them found a single time. Together, the top ten hold 4% to 5.5% of the sample.

The germline V gene yields KGHDR for CDR1 and SFDVKD for CDR2. Measured from the cysteine to the phenylalanine, the CDR3 is 15 residues long. Only the CDR3 region is kept as DNA, spanning 45 bases read in frame from base 1. Germline trimming: 3 bases from V, 5 bases from J; junction bases outside gene matches: 6. This TCR was sampled from a human donor in a cohort sampled during active COVID-19. The rearranged segments are TRBV24-1 and TRBJ1-1; 9 bases in the junction line up with TRBD1. Sequenced: peripheral blood. This receptor has the CDR3 CATSDAEQGATEAFF. The sequenced DNA: TGTGCCACCAGTGATGCAGAACAGGGGGCGACTGAAGCTTTCTTT.